These 27 T cell receptor beta chains were all obtained from the same sample, sequenced in a study of blood T cell repertoires in COVID-19. Sequenced by immunoSEQ multiplex PCR; TCRdb stores in-frame clones only, minus some. The profile covers a few hundred thousand clones, with around 87% appearing a single time and less than 15% taken by the ten largest. Sequenced: PBMCs or T cells enriched from blood (not recorded which). The receptors stem from a man aged 25-45 years who had been exposed to COVID-19.

The chain carries TRBV3-1 (or the pseudogene TRBV3-2) and TRBJ2-3; the match to TRBD2 covers 8 bases. Germline-derived CDR1 and CDR2 are LGHDT and YNNKEL (reference sequence). V was pared by 6 bases and J by 1 base, with 9 bases of the junction left unmatched. The CDR3 extends over 16 amino acids. The CDR3 coding sequence is TGTGCCAGCAGTATTCGGGGGGGCCATGGCACAGATACGCAGTATTTT. Protein sequence: CASSIRGGHGTDTQYF.

The table lists this clone with a count of one. The chain couples TRBV7-2 to TRBJ2-7; 9 nucleotides align to TRBD1. Germline V gene lookup returns CDR1 SGHTA and CDR2 FQGNSA. CDR3 length equals 15 residues. The V segment lost 1 base and the J segment 1 base; nucleotides outside the gene matches: 2. This CDR3 reads CASSLGTGASYEQYF. The CDR3 DNA sequence: TGTGCCAGCAGCTTAGGGACAGGGGCTTCCTACGAGCAGTACTTC.

This chain joins TRBV2 and TRBJ2-7; TRBD2 agrees at 8 bases. CDR3 length equals 14 residues. J gave up 3 bases and V 2 bases, and 3 bases lay outside the gene matches. CDR1 is SNHLY, CDR2 FYNNEI, per germline. The CDR3 sequence is CASSEPSGGYEQYF. CDR3 DNA sequence: TGTGCCAGCAGTGAACCCAGCGGGGGCTACGAGCAGTACTTC.

This clone was counted a single time. This same CDR3 is encoded by further DNA sequences in the sample. V usage is TRBV27 and J usage is TRBJ1-2; D is ambiguous. Germline assignment: CDR1 MNHEY and CDR2 SMNVEV (reference sequence). Deletions cut 9 bases from V and 3 bases from J, with 17 bases between. The CDR3 is 14 residues long. The CDR3 loop is CASSIGAAYYGYTF. The CDR3 region has the DNA TGTGCCAGTTCCATTGGAGCAGCCTACTATGGCTACACCTTC.

The V and J genes are TRBV6-5 and TRBJ2-7; tentatively, D is TRBD1 (5 bases). Germline lookup yields CDR1 MNHEY and CDR2 SVGAGI. The CDR3 runs to 15 residues. Trimming left V 0 bases short and J 6 bases short, with 15 bases between. CDR3 DNA sequence: TGTGCCAGCAGTTACTCGACCCCTCAGGGTGGCGAGCAGTACTTC. It specifies CASSYSTPQGGEQYF.

This clone was picked up a small number of times. The chain is built from TRBV5-4 and TRBJ2-3, with 9 positions matching TRBD2. The CDR3 totals 15 residues. V lost 2 bases to trimming and J lost 1 base; unmatched junction nucleotides: 2. Germline CDR1 and CDR2: SGHNT and YYREEE (reference sequence). CDR3 region: CASSFRTSGTDTQYF. The CDR3 DNA reads as TGTGCCAGCAGCTTTAGGACTAGCGGCACAGATACGCAGTATTTT.

V and J are TRBV5-5 and TRBJ2-3; no definite D call. Germline CDR1 and CDR2: SGHKS and YYEKEE (reference sequence). Trimming took off 3 bases at V and 4 bases at J, with 6 bases between the two ends. This CDR3 region has 12 residues. CDR3 amino acids: CASSSRSDTQYF. The DNA of the CDR3 is TGTGCCAGCAGCTCTCGGTCAGATACGCAGTATTTT. Supplemented by reference TRBV5-5 and TRBJ2-3, the full variable domain reads DAGVTQSPTHLIKTRGQQVTLRCSPISGHKSVSWYQQVLGQGPQFIFQYYEKEERGRGNFPDRFSARQFPNYSSELNVNALLLGDSALYLCASSSRSDTQYFGPGTRLTVL.

This chain uses TRBV14 with TRBJ2-2; 8 positions match TRBD1. CDR3 size: 16 residues. After removal of 1 base from V and 5 bases from J, the junction contained 6 bases not matched to a gene. Germline CDR1 reads SGHDN; CDR2 reads FVKESK. The CDR3 sequence: CASSQVLYRGTGELFF. The CDR3 DNA reads TGTGCCAGCAGCCAAGTTCTTTACAGGGGGACCGGGGAGCTGTTTTTT.

This chain uses TRBV6-4 with TRBJ2-3; possibly TRBD1 for D (6 bases). The CDR3 runs to 12 residues. The germline V gene encodes CDR1 MRHNA and CDR2 SNTAGT. V was pared by 6 bases and J by 10 bases, with 14 bases between. The CDR3 reads CASRGDNGAQYF. CDR3 nucleotide sequence: TGTGCCAGCAGGGGGGACAATGGTGCGCAGTATTTT.

The genes are TRBV16 and TRBJ2-3, with a possible D match to TRBD1 (6 bases). Germline values: CDR1 KGHSY, CDR2 FQNENV. V dropped 2 bases and J dropped 0 bases, with 6 bases sitting between them. This CDR3 is built from 14 residues. The CDR3: CASSQQGSTDTQYF. The CDR3 bases are TGTGCCAGCAGCCAACAGGGGAGCACAGATACGCAGTATTTT.

The chain couples TRBV4-1 to TRBJ1-5, with 7 nucleotides matching TRBD1. The CDR3 sequence is 15 residues long. CDR1 is MGHRA, CDR2 YSYEKL, per germline. V lost 0 bases, J lost 5 bases, and 4 bases stayed unmatched. The CDR3 bases are TGCGCCAGCAGCCAAGAGCCCACAGGGGATCAGCCCCAGCATTTT. This sequence encodes CASSQEPTGDQPQHF.

This chain links TRBV15 with TRBJ1-5; no reliable D call. Trimming left V 0 bases short and J 5 bases short, with 5 bases between. There are 13 residues in the CDR3. Looked up from germline, CDR1 is LNHNV and CDR2 is YYDKDF (reference sequence). The CDR3, as DNA: TGTGCCACCAGCAGAGATATCCATCAGCCCCAGCATTTT. Translating gives CATSRDIHQPQHF.

This clone was observed once. The rearrangement uses TRBV5-1 and TRBJ2-5; the D gene is possibly TRBD1 (5 bases). CDR3 length: 14 residues. Germline assignment: CDR1 SGHRS and CDR2 YFSETQ. V was pared by 4 bases and J by 2 bases, with 12 bases between. CDR3 protein: CASSDLTVQETQYF. The CDR3 bases are TGCGCCAGCAGCGATTTGACAGTACAAGAGACCCAGTACTTC.

The chain joins TRBV7-9 to TRBJ2-1, with D perhaps TRBD1 (7 bases). This CDR3 spans 14 amino acids. Germline V gene data show CDR1 as SEHNR and CDR2 as FQNEAQ (reference sequence). Trimming left V 6 bases short and J 7 bases short, with 16 bases between. In nucleotides, the CDR3 is TGTGCCAGCAGGGGGCAGGGGGGAATGAATGAGCAGTTCTTC. This encodes CASRGQGGMNEQFF.

The chain employs TRBV6-6 and TRBJ2-2; a possible D gene is TRBD2 (5 bases). Germline CDR1 MNHNY, CDR2 SVGAGI (reference sequence). Trimming left V 7 bases short and J 3 bases short, with 12 bases between. The CDR3 is made up of 14 amino acids. The CDR3 region has the DNA TGTGCCAGCACCCCGTTCGGGGACACCGGGGAGCTGTTTTTT. Translated: CASTPFGDTGELFF.

The chain employs TRBV2 and TRBJ1-1; tentatively, D is TRBD1 (6 bases). The CDR3 contains 14 residues. CDR1 is SNHLY and CDR2 is FYNNEI in the germline V gene. V shed 4 bases and J shed 3 bases, with 12 bases lying between them. The CDR3 bases are TGTGCCAGCAGTGGGTCCAGGGGTGACACTGAAGCTTTCTTT. Translation: CASSGSRGDTEAFF.

The chain has TRBV19 and TRBJ1-6; weak D call: TRBD1 (6 bases). Germline V gives CDR1 LNHDA, CDR2 SQIVND (reference sequence). V was pared by 6 bases and J by 0 bases, with 6 bases between. The length of the CDR3 is 14 residues. This chain's CDR3 is CASRDSSYNSPLHF. The CDR3, as DNA: TGTGCCAGTAGGGACAGCTCCTATAATTCACCCCTCCACTTT. Complete variable domain (other parts from reference TRBV19 and TRBJ1-6): DGGITQSPKYLFRKEGQNVTLSCEQNLNHDAMYWYRQDPGQGLRLIYYSQIVNDFQKGDIAEGYSVSREKKESFPLTVTSAQKNPTAFYLCASRDSSYNSPLHFGNGTRLTVT.

This rearrangement joins TRBV6-2 or TRBV6-3 to TRBJ1-2; 7 nucleotides agree with TRBD1. J was trimmed by 7 bases and V by 5 bases; bases with no gene match: 4. The length of the CDR3 is 12 residues. Germline loops: CDR1 MNHEY, CDR2 SVGEGT. CDR3 sequence reads: CASSQTGFGYTF. The CDR3 nucleotides read TGTGCCAGCAGTCAGACAGGGTTTGGCTACACCTTC.

The rearrangement links TRBV9 to TRBJ2-1; 13 nucleotides align to TRBD2. In germline, CDR1 is SGDLS, CDR2 YYNGEE. V lost 3 bases and J lost 6; bases outside the gene matches: 3. The CDR3 sequence is 15 residues long. The CDR3 DNA reads as TGTGCCAGCAGCGGAACTAGCGGGGGGGCCAATGAGCAGTTCTTC. Translated, it gives CASSGTSGGANEQFF.

This sequence joins TRBV19 and TRBJ1-1; maybe TRBD1 (6 bases). Trimming removed 5 bases at V and 4 bases at J, with 17 bases between. The germline V gene encodes CDR1 LNHDA and CDR2 SQIVND (reference sequence). The CDR3 is 15 residues long. CDR3 sequence reads: CASSSSGTRGTEAFF. CDR3 nucleotide sequence: TGTGCCAGTAGTTCCTCCGGGACACGAGGCACTGAAGCTTTCTTT. Full variable domain (rest looked up from reference TRBV19 and TRBJ1-1): DGGITQSPKYLFRKEGQNVTLSCEQNLNHDAMYWYRQDPGQGLRLIYYSQIVNDFQKGDIAEGYSVSREKKESFPLTVTSAQKNPTAFYLCASSSSGTRGTEAFFGQGTRLTVV.

The chain's CDR3 is CASSPPVNTEAFF. DNA for the CDR3: TGTGCCAGTAGTCCCCCCGTGAACACTGAAGCTTTCTTT. The V and J genes are TRBV19 and TRBJ1-1; no reliable D call. With 5 bases removed from V and 0 bases from J, the gap between germline ends came to 7 bases. This CDR3 has 13 residues. Per the germline V gene, CDR1 is LNHDA and CDR2 is SQIVND (reference sequence).

The chain combines TRBV12-1 with TRBJ2-7; TRBD1 is the table's D call, not checked against the DNA. TRBV12-1 is marked as a pseudogene. The CDR3 has 20 residues. The DNA for the CDR3 is TGTGCCAGCAGCTTTGTTACCCCCAACCGATCATACCGTGCACACTACGAGCAGTACTTC. As protein: CASSFVTPNRSYRAHYEQYF.

The genes are TRBV15 and TRBJ2-3; the D gene is possibly TRBD2 (5 bases). CDR1 and CDR2 (germline): LNHNV, YYDKDF (reference sequence). CDR3 length: 16 amino acids. V was clipped by 0 bases and J by 4 bases, with 14 bases between them. CDR3 in DNA: TGTGCCACCAGCAGAGATCAAATAGGAGGAGCAGATACGCAGTATTTT. Protein sequence: CATSRDQIGGADTQYF.

The rearrangement joins TRBV4-3 to TRBJ2-3, with 10 nucleotides matching TRBD2. The germline V gene has CDR1 LGHNA and CDR2 YSLEER. Trimming removed 3 bases from V and 0 bases from J; junction bases left unmatched: 15. This CDR3 spans 20 amino acids. Written as DNA, the CDR3 is TGCGCCAGCAGCCAGACCGTCCGATTCGTTAGCGGGGGGAGCACAGATACGCAGTATTTT. This sequence encodes CASSQTVRFVSGGSTDTQYF.

This chain joins TRBV6-2 or TRBV6-3 and TRBJ2-2; 9 nucleotides match TRBD1. The CDR3 is made up of 16 amino acids. Germline V gene sequence: CDR1 MNHEY, CDR2 SVGEGT. Trimming took 4 bases from V and 5 from J; bases not matched to a gene: 8. The CDR3 protein is CASSSRDREGTGELFF. CDR3 nucleotide sequence: TGTGCCAGCAGTTCGCGGGACAGGGAAGGGACCGGGGAGCTGTTTTTT.

The chain combines TRBV7-9 with TRBJ1-2; D is possibly TRBD1 (6 bases). The V gene lost 1 base and the J gene lost 2 bases, with 11 bases spanning the gap. Per the germline V gene, CDR1 is SEHNR and CDR2 is FQNEAQ (reference sequence). This CDR3 is 15 amino acids long. CDR3 DNA sequence: TGTGCCAGCAGCTTAGGTTTAGGGGGAAACTATGGCTACACCTTC. Amino acids: CASSLGLGGNYGYTF. The variable domain in full, with the rest retrieved from reference TRBV7-9 and TRBJ1-2, is DTGVSQNPRHKITKRGQNVTFRCDPISEHNRLYWYRQTLGQGPEFLTYFQNEAQLEKSRLLSDRFSAERPKGSFSTLEIQRTEQGDSAMYLCASSLGLGGNYGYTFGSGTRLTVV.

The gene calls are TRBV4-1 and TRBJ1-4, with D uncertain. This CDR3 has 16 residues. V lost 1 base, J lost 5 bases, and 14 bases lay in between. Germline CDR1 MGHRA, CDR2 YSYEKL. CDR3 region: CASSQARRLSNEKLFF. CDR3 in DNA: TGCGCCAGCAGCCAAGCCCGGAGGCTGTCGAATGAAAAACTGTTTTTT.